Shown below are 9 T cell receptor beta chains from a single sample sequenced in a study of T cells in Graves' hyperthyroidism and ophthalmopathy. RNA transcripts served as the template for amplifying TCR beta CDR3 regions. HTBI primers drove first-round RT-PCR of the TCR CDR3. One entry per CDR3 protein, called by TCRdb with MiXCR from the multiplex PCR reads. Of a few hundred thousand distinct CDR3 sequences in the sample, roughly a fifth were seen once. The sample taken for sequencing was blood. These receptors originate from a man aged 50-59 years with Graves' ophthalmopathy.

This chain uses TRBV15 with TRBJ2-5; 12 nucleotides match TRBD1. Germline-derived CDR1 and CDR2 are LNHNV and YYDKDF (reference sequence). J lost 5 bases, V lost 3 bases, and 7 bases had no gene match. This CDR3 has 16 residues. The CDR3 here is CATSSDGTGGRETQYF. CDR3 bases: TGTGCCACCAGCAGCGACGGGACAGGGGGCCGTGAGACCCAGTACTTC.

This clonotype was seen more than once but under ten times. The rearrangement joins TRBV10-3 to TRBJ2-3; perhaps TRBD2 as D (5 bases). The CDR3 is made up of 17 amino acids. V was clipped by 3 bases and J by 3 bases, with 19 bases between them. In germline, CDR1 is ENHRY, CDR2 SYGVKD. The CDR3 is CAISETGGGVGTDTQYF. CDR3 bases: TGTGCCATCAGTGAAACCGGAGGTGGGGTCGGGACAGATACGCAGTATTTT.

This chain links TRBV5-4 with TRBJ2-2; TRBD1 matches 10 bases. The CDR3 consists of 15 residues. Per the germline V gene, CDR1 is SGHNT and CDR2 is YYREEE (reference sequence). V was clipped by 4 bases and J by 5 bases; unmatched bases: 5. CDR3 amino acids: CASSIRTGGTGELFF. The CDR3 DNA reads as TGTGCCAGCAGCATCCGGACAGGGGGGACCGGGGAGCTGTTTTTT.

A few counts support this clonotype. The chain has TRBV20-1 and TRBJ2-2, with TRBD2 matching 10 bases. Looked up from germline, CDR1 is DFQATT and CDR2 is SNEGSKA (reference sequence). There are 16 residues in the CDR3. The V gene end was trimmed by 2 bases and the J gene end by 4 bases; junction bases not matched to a gene: 7. In nucleotides, the CDR3 is TGCAGTGCTAGACCCCTAGCGGGAGTTAGCACCGGGGAGCTGTTTTTT. It is translated as CSARPLAGVSTGELFF.

There are many counts of this clonotype. The DNA of the CDR3 is TGTGCCAGCAGTTCCCGACAGGGGACGCAGTATTTT. Its translation is CASSSRQGTQYF. V is TRBV5-8 and J is TRBJ2-3, with 8 positions matching TRBD1. V lost 5 bases and J lost 9; bases outside the gene matches: 5. The CDR3 is made up of 12 amino acids. In germline, CDR1 is SGHTS, CDR2 YDEGEE.

This clonotype was recorded many times. The genes are TRBV7-8 and TRBJ1-3; perhaps TRBD1 as D (5 bases). Germline CDR1 reads SGHVS; CDR2 reads FQNEAQ. CDR3 length: 17 amino acids. Trimming shortened V by 5 bases and J by 2 bases, and 19 bases separated the two germline ends. The CDR3: CASSPRGRERTGNTIYF. The CDR3 DNA reads TGTGCCAGCAGCCCGAGGGGCCGGGAGAGGACTGGAAACACCATATATTTT. Supplemented by reference TRBV7-8 and TRBJ1-3, the full variable domain reads GAGVSQSPRYKVAKRGQDVALRCDPISGHVSLFWYQQALGQGPEFLTYFQNEAQLDKSGLPSDRFFAERPEGSVSTLKIQRTQQEDSAVYLCASSPRGRERTGNTIYFGEGSWLTVV.

The chain has TRBV20-1 and TRBJ2-1; 12 nucleotides line up with TRBD2. J gave up 10 bases and V 5 bases, and 9 bases lay outside the gene matches. This CDR3 region has 14 residues. Germline-derived CDR1 and CDR2 are DFQATT and SNEGSKA (reference sequence). The CDR3 DNA is TGCAGTGCTGCCCTAGCGGGAGGGCCGAGGGAGCAGTTCTTC. The encoded protein is CSAALAGGPREQFF.

This clonotype came up many times. The J gene is TRBJ1-1, the V gene TRBV5-6; D gene unclear. V was shortened by 0 bases and J by 3 bases, with 9 bases between the two germline ends. This CDR3 is 14 amino acids long. Germline assignment: CDR1 SGHDT and CDR2 YYEEEE. The CDR3 protein is CASSLGSVYTEAFF. The CDR3 nucleotides are TGTGCCAGCAGCTTGGGTTCCGTTTACACTGAAGCTTTCTTT.

This clonotype was detected many times. CDR3 residues: CASSYSGFSNTGELFF. The CDR3 DNA reads as TGTGCCAGCAGTTACTCGGGTTTTTCGAACACCGGGGAGCTGTTTTTT. The rearrangement links TRBV6-5 to TRBJ2-2; unclear D gene. Germline CDR1 and CDR2: MNHEY and SVGAGI. This CDR3 is built from 16 residues. Trimming took off 0 bases at V and 0 bases at J, with 8 bases between the two ends.